These T cell receptor beta chains were read from a single sample in a study of blood T cell repertoires in COVID-19. Clones were sequenced by immunoSEQ multiplex PCR, and TCRdb holds only the in-frame ones, with some missing. The sample carries 220,000 or so clones, approximately 80% recorded once. Sequencing was done on a sample of peripheral blood. These receptors were taken from a woman between 55 and 75 years old who had recovered from COVID-19. The CDR3 runs from the conserved cysteine through the conserved F or W. Each record gives: clone size, V gene, J gene, CDR3 length, D gene, CDR3 DNA, CDR3 protein. D genes are given only for firm matches. Clone size is stated in some rows and not others, as once, few, many or a class when expanded.

.	TRBV3-1/TRBV3-2	TRBJ2-7	12	.	TGTGCCAGCAGCCAAGTCTTGTACGAGCAGTACTTC	CASSQVLYEQYF
.	TRBV19	TRBJ2-7	15	.	TGTGCCAGTAGTATGGGGGACAGCGGGTTCTACGAGCAGTACTTC	CASSMGDSGFYEQYF
.	TRBV10-3	TRBJ2-5	14	.	TGTGCCATCAGTGAGTCGGGACATCAAGAGACCCAGTACTTC	CAISESGHQETQYF
.	TRBV15	TRBJ2-7	15	TRBD1	TGTGCCACCAGCGGAGGGGGACAGGTGGTGTACGAGCAGTACTTC	CATSGGGQVVYEQYF
.	TRBV18	TRBJ2-5	16	.	TGTGCCAGCTCACCCCCGAACAGGGAAGGTAGTGAGACCCAGTACTTC	CASSPPNREGSETQYF
.	TRBV6-6	TRBJ2-3	15	TRBD1	TGTGCCAGCAGCGCGCCGGGACAGAGCACAGATACGCAGTATTTT	CASSAPGQSTDTQYF
.	TRBV7-8	TRBJ1-1	13	TRBD1	TGTGCCAGCAGCCTTACAGGGGGCACTGAAGCTTTCTTT	CASSLTGGTEAFF
once	TRBV19	TRBJ1-1	14	.	TGTGCCAGTACCCCCACGCGGGTTAACACTGAAGCTTTCTTT	CASTPTRVNTEAFF
.	TRBV3-1/TRBV3-2	TRBJ2-5	12	.	TGTGCCAGCAGTCGGGTCGGAGAGACCCAGTACTTC	CASSRVGETQYF
.	TRBV6-6	TRBJ2-7	13	.	TGTGCCAGCAGGCCAGGTGCTTCCTACGAGCAGTACTTC	CASRPGASYEQYF
once	TRBV6-5	TRBJ2-7	13	.	TGTGCCAGCAGACCGGGACATTACTACGAGCAGTACTTC	CASRPGHYYEQYF
.	TRBV27	TRBJ2-1	15	TRBD2	TGTGCCAGCAGTTTATATTCGGGACTAGTGAATGAGCAGTTCTTC	CASSLYSGLVNEQFF
.	TRBV14	TRBJ1-5	14	.	TGTGCCAGCAGCCAAGCCCCGGGAAATCAGCCCCAGCATTTT	CASSQAPGNQPQHF
.	TRBV5-1	TRBJ1-1	15	.	TGCGCCAGCAGCTTGGTTTGGAGGGGGAACACTGAAGCTTTCTTT	CASSLVWRGNTEAFF
.	TRBV7-2	TRBJ2-1	15	TRBD2	TGTGCCAGCAGCTGGCTAGCGGGGACCTACAATGAGCAGTTCTTC	CASSWLAGTYNEQFF
.	TRBV6-5	TRBJ2-1	12	.	TGTGCCAGCAGTAACTCAAGGGGTGAGCAGTTCTTC	CASSNSRGEQFF